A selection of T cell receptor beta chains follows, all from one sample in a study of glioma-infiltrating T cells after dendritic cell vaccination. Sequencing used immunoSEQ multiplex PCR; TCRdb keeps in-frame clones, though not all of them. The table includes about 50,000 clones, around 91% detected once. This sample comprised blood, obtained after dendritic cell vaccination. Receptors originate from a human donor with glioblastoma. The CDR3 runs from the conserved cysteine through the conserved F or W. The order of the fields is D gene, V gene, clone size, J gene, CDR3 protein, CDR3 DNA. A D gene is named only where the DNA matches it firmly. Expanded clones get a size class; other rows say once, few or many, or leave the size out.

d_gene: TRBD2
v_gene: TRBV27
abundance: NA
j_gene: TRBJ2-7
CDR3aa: CASSRRTSGDEQYF
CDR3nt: TGTGCCAGCAGTCGACGGACTAGCGGGGACGAGCAGTACTTC

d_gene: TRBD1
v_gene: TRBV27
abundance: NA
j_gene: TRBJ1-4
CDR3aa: CASSFLRGRSFEKLFF
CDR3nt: TGTGCCAGCAGTTTCCTTAGGGGGCGAAGTTTTGAAAAACTGTTTTTT

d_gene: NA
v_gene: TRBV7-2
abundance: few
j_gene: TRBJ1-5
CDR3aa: CASSAGLRRGESNQPQHF
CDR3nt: TGTGCCAGCAGCGCCGGGTTGAGGAGGGGAGAAAGCAATCAGCCCCAGCATTTT

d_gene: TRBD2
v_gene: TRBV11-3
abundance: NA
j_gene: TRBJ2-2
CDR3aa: CASSSGVNTGELFF
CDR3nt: TGTGCCAGCAGCAGCGGGGTGAACACCGGGGAGCTGTTTTTT

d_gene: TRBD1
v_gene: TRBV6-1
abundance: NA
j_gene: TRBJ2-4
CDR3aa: CATTGGGAKNIQYF
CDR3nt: TGTGCCACCACAGGGGGTGGAGCCAAAAACATTCAGTACTTC

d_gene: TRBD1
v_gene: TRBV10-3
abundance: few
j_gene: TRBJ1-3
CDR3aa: CAVRGQEGHTIYF
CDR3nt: TGTGCCGTCCGGGGACAGGAGGGACACACCATATATTTT

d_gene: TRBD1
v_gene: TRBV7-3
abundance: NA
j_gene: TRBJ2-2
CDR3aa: CASSLTGGTITGELFF
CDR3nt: TGTGCCAGCAGCTTGACAGGGGGCACGATCACCGGGGAGCTGTTTTTT

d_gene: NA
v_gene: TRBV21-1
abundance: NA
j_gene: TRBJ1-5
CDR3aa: CASSKVTRDSKFSNQPQHF
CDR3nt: TGTGCCAGCAGCAAAGTCACCCGGGACAGCAAATTTAGCAATCAGCCCCAGCATTTT

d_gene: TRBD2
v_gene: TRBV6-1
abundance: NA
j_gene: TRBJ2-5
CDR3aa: CASSDINILGLAGQETQYF
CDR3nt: TGTGCCAGCAGTGATATTAATATTCTGGGACTAGCGGGACAAGAGACCCAGTACTTC

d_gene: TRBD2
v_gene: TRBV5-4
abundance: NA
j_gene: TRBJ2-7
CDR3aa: CASSLLGSGAYEQYF
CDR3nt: TGTGCCAGCAGCTTGCTGGGGAGCGGGGCTTACGAGCAGTACTTC

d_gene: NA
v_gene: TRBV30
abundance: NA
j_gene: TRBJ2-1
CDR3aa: CAWRPGFNEQFF
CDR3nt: TGTGCCTGGAGACCCGGGTTCAATGAGCAGTTCTTC

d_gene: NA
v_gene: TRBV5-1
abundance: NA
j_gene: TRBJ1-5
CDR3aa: CASSLLPGIWPQHF
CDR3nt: TGCGCCAGCAGCTTGTTGCCCGGGATTTGGCCCCAGCATTTT

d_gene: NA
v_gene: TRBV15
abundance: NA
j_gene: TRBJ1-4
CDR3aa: CATTREPGKLFF
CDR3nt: TGTGCCACCACCCGAGAACCCGGAAAACTGTTTTTT

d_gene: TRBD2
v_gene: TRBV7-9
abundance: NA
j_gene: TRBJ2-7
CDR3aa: CASSSPRRVAGGGEQYF
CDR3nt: TGTGCCAGCAGCTCCCCGCGAAGAGTAGCGGGAGGGGGCGAGCAGTACTTC

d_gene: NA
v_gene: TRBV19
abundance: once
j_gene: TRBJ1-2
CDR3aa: CARSGNNYGYTF
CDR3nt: TGTGCCAGGTCGGGAAATAACTATGGCTACACCTTC

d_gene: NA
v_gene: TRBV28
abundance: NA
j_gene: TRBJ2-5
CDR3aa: CASMRGGETQYF
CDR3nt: TGTGCCAGCATGCGGGGCGGGGAGACCCAGTACTTC

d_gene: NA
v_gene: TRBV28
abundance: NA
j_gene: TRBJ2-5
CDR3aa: CASSLGPATETQYF
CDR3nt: TGTGCCAGCAGTTTAGGGCCTGCGACGGAGACCCAGTACTTC

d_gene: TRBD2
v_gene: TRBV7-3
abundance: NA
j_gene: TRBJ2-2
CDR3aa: CASSFSGSNTGELFF
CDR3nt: TGTGCCAGCAGCTTCAGCGGGAGTAACACCGGGGAGCTGTTTTTT

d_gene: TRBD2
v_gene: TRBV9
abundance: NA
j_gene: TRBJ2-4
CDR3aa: CASSAPGGLHIQYF
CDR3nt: TGTGCCAGCAGCGCCCCGGGAGGGTTGCACATTCAGTACTTC

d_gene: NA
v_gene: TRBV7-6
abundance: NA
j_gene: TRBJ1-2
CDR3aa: CASSSPREGYGYTF
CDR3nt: TGTGCCAGCAGCTCCCCCAGGGAGGGCTATGGCTACACCTTC

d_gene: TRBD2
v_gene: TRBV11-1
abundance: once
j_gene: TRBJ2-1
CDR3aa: CASSLWGGANSVF
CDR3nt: TGTGCCAGCAGCTTATGGGGAGGGGCGAACAGCGTCTTC

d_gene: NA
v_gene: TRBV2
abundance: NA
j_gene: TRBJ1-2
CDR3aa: CASTWQEGPLNYGYTF
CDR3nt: TGTGCCAGCACGTGGCAGGAGGGACCGCTAAACTATGGCTACACCTTC

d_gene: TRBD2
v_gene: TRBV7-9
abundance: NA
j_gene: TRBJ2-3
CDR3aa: CASSSSRTSGFTDTQYF
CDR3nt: TGTGCCAGCAGCTCCTCGAGGACTAGCGGATTCACAGATACGCAGTATTTT

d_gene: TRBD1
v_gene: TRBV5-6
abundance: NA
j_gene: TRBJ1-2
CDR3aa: CASSPGQGYNYGYTF
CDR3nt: TGTGCCAGCAGCCCGGGACAGGGATATAACTATGGCTACACCTTC

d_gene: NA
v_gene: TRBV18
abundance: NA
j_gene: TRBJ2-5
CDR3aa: CASSPDSQETQYF
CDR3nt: TGTGCCAGCTCACCAGACAGTCAAGAGACCCAGTACTTC

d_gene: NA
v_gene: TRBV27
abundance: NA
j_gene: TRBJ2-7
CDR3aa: CASSFRGQSSYEQYF
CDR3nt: TGTGCCAGCAGTTTTAGAGGACAGAGCTCCTACGAGCAGTACTTC

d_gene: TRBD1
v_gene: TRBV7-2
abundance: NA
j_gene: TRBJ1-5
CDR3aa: CASRGTGDQPQHF
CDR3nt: TGTGCCAGCAGGGGGACAGGGGATCAGCCCCAGCATTTT

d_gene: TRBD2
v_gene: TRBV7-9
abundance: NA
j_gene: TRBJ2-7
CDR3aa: CASSLAGTSLYEQYF
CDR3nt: TGTGCCAGCAGCTTAGCGGGGACTAGCCTCTACGAGCAGTACTTC

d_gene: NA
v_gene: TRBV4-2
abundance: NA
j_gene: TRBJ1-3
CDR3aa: CASSQEDRKAGNTIYF
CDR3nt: TGTGCCAGCAGCCAGGAAGACAGGAAGGCTGGAAACACCATATATTTT

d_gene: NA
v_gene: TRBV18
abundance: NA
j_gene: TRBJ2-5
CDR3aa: CASSLGIEQETQYF
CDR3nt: TGTGCCAGCTCACTCGGTATAGAACAAGAGACCCAGTACTTC

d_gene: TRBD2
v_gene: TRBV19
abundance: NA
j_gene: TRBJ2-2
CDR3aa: CASTLQAGDGELFF
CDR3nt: TGTGCCAGTACCTTACAGGCGGGGGACGGGGAGCTGTTTTTT

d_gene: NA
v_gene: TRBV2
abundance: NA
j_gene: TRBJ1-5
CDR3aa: CASSEAPGSNQPQHF
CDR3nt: TGTGCCAGCAGTGAAGCGCCGGGGAGCAATCAGCCCCAGCATTTT

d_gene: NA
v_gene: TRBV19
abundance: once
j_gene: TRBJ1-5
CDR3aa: CASRWSDTGGYNQPQHF
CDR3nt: TGTGCCAGTAGATGGTCGGACACGGGTGGATACAATCAGCCCCAGCATTTT

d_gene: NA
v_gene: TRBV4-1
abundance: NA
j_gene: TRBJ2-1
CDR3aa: CASSRPREIYNEQFF
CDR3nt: TGCGCCAGCAGTCGACCCCGGGAGATCTACAATGAGCAGTTCTTC

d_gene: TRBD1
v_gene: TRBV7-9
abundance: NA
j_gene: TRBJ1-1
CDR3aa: CASRTTGGGSAFF
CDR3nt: TGTGCCAGCAGGACGACAGGGGGCGGTTCAGCTTTCTTT

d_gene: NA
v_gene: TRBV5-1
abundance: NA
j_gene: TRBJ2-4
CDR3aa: CASSLFFGHKNIQYF
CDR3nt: TGCGCCAGCAGCTTGTTCTTTGGGCACAAAAACATTCAGTACTTC

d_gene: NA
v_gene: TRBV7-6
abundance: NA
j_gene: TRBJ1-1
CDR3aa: CAAGRGTEAFF
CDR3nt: TGTGCCGCCGGAAGGGGAACTGAAGCTTTCTTT

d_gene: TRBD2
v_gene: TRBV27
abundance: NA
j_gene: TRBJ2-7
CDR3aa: CASSTSGPSYEQYF
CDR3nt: TGTGCCAGCAGCACTAGCGGACCGTCCTACGAGCAGTACTTC

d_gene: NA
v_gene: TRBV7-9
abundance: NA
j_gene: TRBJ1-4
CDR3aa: CASSLMGAREKLFF
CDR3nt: TGTGCCAGCAGCTTAATGGGGGCTCGGGAAAAACTGTTTTTT

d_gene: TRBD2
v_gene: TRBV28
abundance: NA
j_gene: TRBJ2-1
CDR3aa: CASSLSGTSEFYNEQFF
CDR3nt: TGTGCCAGCAGTTTGTCCGGGACTAGCGAATTCTACAATGAGCAGTTCTTC